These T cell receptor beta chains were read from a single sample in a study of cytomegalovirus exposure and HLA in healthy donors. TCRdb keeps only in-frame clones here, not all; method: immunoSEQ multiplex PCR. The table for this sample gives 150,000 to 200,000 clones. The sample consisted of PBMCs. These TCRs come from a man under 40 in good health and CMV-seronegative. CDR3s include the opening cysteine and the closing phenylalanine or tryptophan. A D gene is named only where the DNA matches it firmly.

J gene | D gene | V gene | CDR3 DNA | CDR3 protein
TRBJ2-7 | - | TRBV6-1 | TGTGCCAGCAATCGAGACAGTCTGTTCTCCTACGAGCAGTACTTC | CASNRDSLFSYEQYF
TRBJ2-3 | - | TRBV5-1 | TGCGCCAGCAGCAACCCGTCGGGAGATACGCAGTATTTT | CASSNPSGDTQYF
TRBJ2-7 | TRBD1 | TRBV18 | TGTGCCAGCTCGCCTCGGACAGGAGGCTCCGAGCAGTACTTC | CASSPRTGGSEQYF
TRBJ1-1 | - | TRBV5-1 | TGCGCCAGCAGCTTGGCCGGGGGGTACACTGAAGCTTTCTTT | CASSLAGGYTEAFF
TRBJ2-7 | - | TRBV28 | TGTGCCAGCAGTAAGGGGAGGGAGCAGTACTTC | CASSKGREQYF
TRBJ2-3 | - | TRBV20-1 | TGCAGTGCTTCAACAGATACGCAGTATTTT | CSASTDTQYF
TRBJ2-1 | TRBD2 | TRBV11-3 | TGTGCCAGCAGCCCGAGGACTAGCGGGACGACAGAGCAGTTCTTC | CASSPRTSGTTEQFF
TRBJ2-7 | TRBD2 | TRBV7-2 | TGTGCCAGCAGCCGTCCCGATAGCGGGTTTACCTCCTACGAGCAGTACTTC | CASSRPDSGFTSYEQYF
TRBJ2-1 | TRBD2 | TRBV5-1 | TGCGCCAGCAGCTTGGCGGAGCGGGAGGGCCTCAATGAGCAGTTCTTC | CASSLAEREGLNEQFF
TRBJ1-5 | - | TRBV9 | TGTGCCAGCAGCGTAGGTCACTCCAATCAGCCCCAGCATTTT | CASSVGHSNQPQHF
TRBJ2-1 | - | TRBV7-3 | TGTGCCAGCAGCTCCCCGGAGACCCCCAATGAGCAGTTCTTC | CASSSPETPNEQFF
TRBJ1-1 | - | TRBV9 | TGTGCCAGCAGCTCATTCAGGCGGGGGAACACTGAAGCTTTCTTT | CASSSFRRGNTEAFF
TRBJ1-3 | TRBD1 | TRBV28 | TGTGCCAGCAGGTTGGAGACAGGGATCTCTGGAAACACCATATATTTT | CASRLETGISGNTIYF
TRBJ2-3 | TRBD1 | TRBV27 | TGTGCCAGCAGTCTATTCAAGTCGGACAGGGTCGCAGATACGCAGTATTTT | CASSLFKSDRVADTQYF
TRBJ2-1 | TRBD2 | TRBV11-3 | TGTGCCAGCAGCCGAGAGGCTAGCGGGAGGGCCGTCGGGAATGAGCAGTTCTTC | CASSREASGRAVGNEQFF
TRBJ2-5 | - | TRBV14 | TGTGCCAGCAGCCACAGGGTGGGGACCCAGTACTTC | CASSHRVGTQYF
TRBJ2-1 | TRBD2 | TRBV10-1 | TGCGCCAGCAGTGAGACTAGCGGGAGGGTGGATGAGCAGTTCTTC | CASSETSGRVDEQFF
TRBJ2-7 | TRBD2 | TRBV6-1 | TGTGCCAGCAGTGGACTGACTAGCGGGAGGACCTACGAGCAGTACTTC | CASSGLTSGRTYEQYF
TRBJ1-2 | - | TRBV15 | TGTGCCACCAGCACCGGGGGGGCGGCCTCCGGCTACACCTTC | CATSTGGAASGYTF
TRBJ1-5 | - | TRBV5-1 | TGCGCCAGCAGCGCGATTACAGGGAGTACCAATCAGCCCCAGCATTTT | CASSAITGSTNQPQHF
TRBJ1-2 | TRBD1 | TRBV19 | TGTGCCAGCCAATGGGGACAGACTGTATCCAACTATGGCTACACCTTC | CASQWGQTVSNYGYTF
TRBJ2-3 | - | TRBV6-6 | TGTGCCAGCAGTTCCGCGGCGTCCAACACAGATACGCAGTATTTT | CASSSAASNTDTQYF
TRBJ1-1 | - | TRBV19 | TGTGCCAGTAGCTCATGGGGGCGGTTGAACACTGAAGCTTTCTTT | CASSSWGRLNTEAFF
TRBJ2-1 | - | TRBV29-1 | TGCAGCTCCTGGGCTAGCGTCAACAATGAGCAGTTCTTC | CSSWASVNNEQFF
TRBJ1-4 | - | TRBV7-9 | TGTGCCAGCAGCGTCCCAGGGAAGACTAATGAAAAACTGTTTTTT | CASSVPGKTNEKLFF
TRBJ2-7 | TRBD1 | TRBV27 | TGTGCCAGCAGTTTCACAGGGGGCGTTGACGAGCAGTACTTC | CASSFTGGVDEQYF
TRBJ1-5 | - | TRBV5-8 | TGTGCCAGCAGCCCTCGGGTCGCGGTAGATCAGCCCCAGCATTTT | CASSPRVAVDQPQHF
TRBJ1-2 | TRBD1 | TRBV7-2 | TGTGCCAGCAGCTTGGGACAGGAGAACTATGGCTACACCTTC | CASSLGQENYGYTF
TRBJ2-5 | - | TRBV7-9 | TGTGCCAGCAGCCCCCCGGGTCGGGGTAGTCGGGAGACCCAGTACTTC | CASSPPGRGSRETQYF
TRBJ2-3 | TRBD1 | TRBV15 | TGTGCCACCAGCAGAGATGGGACAGGGGGCCTCGGAGGGAGATATACGCAGTATTTT | CATSRDGTGGLGGRYTQYF
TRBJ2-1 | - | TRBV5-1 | TGCGCCAGCAGCCCCACCCAGACAGTGCGGTCCTACAATGAGCAGTTCTTC | CASSPTQTVRSYNEQFF
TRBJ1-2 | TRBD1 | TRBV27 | TGTGCCAGCAGTTTAGGGACAGCTAATGGCTACACCTTC | CASSLGTANGYTF
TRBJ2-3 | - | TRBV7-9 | TGTGCCAGCAGCTTAAGGGCGGGGAGCACAGATACGCAGTATTTT | CASSLRAGSTDTQYF
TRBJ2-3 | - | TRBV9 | TGTGCCAGCAGCGGACCCTTAGAGGCTAGTTATACGCAGTATTTT | CASSGPLEASYTQYF
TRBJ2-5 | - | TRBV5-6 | TGTGCCAGCAGCCCTTGGACGGGAAAAGAGACCCAGTACTTC | CASSPWTGKETQYF
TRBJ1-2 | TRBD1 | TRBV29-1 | TGCAGCGTTGAAGGACAGGGCCTCTATGGCTACACCTTC | CSVEGQGLYGYTF
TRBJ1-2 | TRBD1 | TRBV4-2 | TGTGCCAGCAGCCCTGCCACCGGGACAGGGGCCCTACACTTC | CASSPATGTGALHF
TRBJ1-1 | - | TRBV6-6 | TGTGCCAGCAGTCCTCTTCCAGGGTTCCTGTTCACTGAAGCTTTCTTT | CASSPLPGFLFTEAFF